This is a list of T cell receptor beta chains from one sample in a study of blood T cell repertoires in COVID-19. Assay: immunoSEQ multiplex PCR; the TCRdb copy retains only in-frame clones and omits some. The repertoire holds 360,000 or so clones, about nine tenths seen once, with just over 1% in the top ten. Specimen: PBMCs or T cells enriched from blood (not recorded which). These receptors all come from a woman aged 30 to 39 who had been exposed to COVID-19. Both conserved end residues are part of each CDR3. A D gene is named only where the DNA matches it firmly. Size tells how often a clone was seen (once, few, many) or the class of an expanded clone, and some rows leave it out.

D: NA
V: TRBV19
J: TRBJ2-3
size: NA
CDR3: CASSTTGGNTQYF
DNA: TGTGCCAGTAGTACGACTGGGGGGAATACGCAGTATTTT

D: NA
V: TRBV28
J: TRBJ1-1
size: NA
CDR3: CASRNGQISEAFF
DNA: TGTGCCAGCAGAAATGGACAAATATCTGAAGCTTTCTTT

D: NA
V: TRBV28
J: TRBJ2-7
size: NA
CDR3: CASRTGIVSYEQYF
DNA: TGTGCCAGCAGAACAGGGATCGTGTCCTACGAGCAGTACTTC

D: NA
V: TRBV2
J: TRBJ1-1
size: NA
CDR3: CARAGHPNTEAFF
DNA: TGTGCCAGAGCGGGACATCCTAACACTGAAGCTTTCTTT

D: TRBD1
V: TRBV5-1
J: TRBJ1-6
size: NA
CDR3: CASSLASGTGSGSPLHF
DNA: TGCGCCAGCAGCTTGGCCTCCGGGACAGGGTCAGGTTCACCCCTCCACTTT

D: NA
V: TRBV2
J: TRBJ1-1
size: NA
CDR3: CASSEGQGNTEAFF
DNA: TGTGCCAGCAGTGAGGGGCAGGGAAACACTGAAGCTTTCTTT

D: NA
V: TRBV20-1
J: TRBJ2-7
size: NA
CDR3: CSGGQPYEQYF
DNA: TGCAGTGGGGGGCAGCCCTACGAGCAGTACTTC

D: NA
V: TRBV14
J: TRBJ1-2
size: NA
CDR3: CASSQSYRANYGYTF
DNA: TGTGCCAGCAGCCAATCCTACCGGGCTAACTATGGCTACACCTTC

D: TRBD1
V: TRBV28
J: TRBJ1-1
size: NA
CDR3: CASSPDRGRGNTEAFF
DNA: TGTGCCAGCAGTCCCGACAGGGGCCGAGGGAACACTGAAGCTTTCTTT

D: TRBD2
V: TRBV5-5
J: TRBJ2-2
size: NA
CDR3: CASSPHDRRGDTGELFF
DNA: TGTGCCAGCAGCCCTCACGACAGACGGGGGGACACCGGGGAGCTGTTTTTT

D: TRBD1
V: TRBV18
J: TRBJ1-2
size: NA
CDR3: CASTEAEGTGYGYTF
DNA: TGTGCCAGCACCGAAGCAGAGGGGACAGGATATGGCTACACCTTC

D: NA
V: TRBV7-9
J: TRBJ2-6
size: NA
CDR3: CASSLGTDSGANVLTF
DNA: TGTGCCAGCAGCTTAGGTACAGACTCTGGGGCCAACGTCCTGACTTTC

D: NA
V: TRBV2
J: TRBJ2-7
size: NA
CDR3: CASSVKFREDEQYF
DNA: TGTGCCAGCAGTGTAAAATTCAGGGAGGACGAGCAGTACTTC

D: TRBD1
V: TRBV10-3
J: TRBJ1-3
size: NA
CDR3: CAISVAQGSGNTIYF
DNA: TGTGCCATCAGTGTGGCACAGGGGTCTGGAAACACCATATATTTT

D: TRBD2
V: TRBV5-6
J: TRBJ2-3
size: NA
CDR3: CASSGGGRFGTDTQYF
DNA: TGTGCCAGCAGCGGGGGAGGGCGGTTCGGCACAGATACGCAGTATTTT

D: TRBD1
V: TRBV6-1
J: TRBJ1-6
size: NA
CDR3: CASSEDPRQGVSPLHF
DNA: TGTGCCAGCAGCGAAGACCCCCGACAGGGTGTTTCACCCCTCCACTTT

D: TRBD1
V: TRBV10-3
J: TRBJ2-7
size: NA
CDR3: CAISGEGGLYEQYF
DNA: TGTGCCATCAGTGGGGAAGGGGGCCTCTACGAGCAGTACTTC

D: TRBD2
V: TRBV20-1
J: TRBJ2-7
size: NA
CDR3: CSASTLAETYVMEQYF
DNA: TGCAGTGCTAGTACTCTAGCGGAAACTTATGTTATGGAGCAGTACTTC

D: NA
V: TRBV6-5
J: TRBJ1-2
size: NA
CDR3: CASSYSGGNYGYTF
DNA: TGTGCCAGCAGTTACTCGGGAGGGAACTATGGCTACACCTTC

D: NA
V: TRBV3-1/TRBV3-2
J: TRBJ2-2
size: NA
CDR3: CASSQRARQGNTGELFF
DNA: TGTGCCAGCAGCCAGCGCGCCCGCCAGGGAAACACCGGGGAGCTGTTTTTT

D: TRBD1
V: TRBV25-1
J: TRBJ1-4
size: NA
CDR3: CASSDPGTDNEKLFF
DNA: TGTGCCAGCAGTGACCCCGGGACAGATAATGAAAAACTGTTTTTT

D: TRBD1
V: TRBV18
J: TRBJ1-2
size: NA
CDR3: CASSPQGDVDYGYTF
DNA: TGTGCCAGCTCACCTCAGGGGGACGTAGACTATGGCTACACCTTC

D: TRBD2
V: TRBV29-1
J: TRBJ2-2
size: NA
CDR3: CSVGRPLAGANTGELFF
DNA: TGCAGCGTAGGAAGACCTCTAGCGGGCGCGAACACCGGGGAGCTGTTTTTT

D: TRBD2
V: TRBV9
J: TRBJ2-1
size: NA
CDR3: CASSVRRLAGSNEQFF
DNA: TGTGCCAGCAGCGTCCGGAGACTAGCGGGATCGAATGAGCAGTTCTTC

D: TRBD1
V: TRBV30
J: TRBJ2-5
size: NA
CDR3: CAWSPGTGGQETQYF
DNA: TGTGCCTGGAGTCCCGGGACAGGGGGCCAAGAGACCCAGTACTTC

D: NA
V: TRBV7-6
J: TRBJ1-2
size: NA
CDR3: CASSFRYDREDYGYTF
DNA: TGTGCCAGCAGCTTTCGTTATGACAGAGAAGACTATGGCTACACCTTC

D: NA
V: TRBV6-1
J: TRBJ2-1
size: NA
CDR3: CASSEGGEAYNEQFF
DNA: TGTGCCAGCAGTGAAGGGGGGGAGGCCTACAATGAGCAGTTCTTC

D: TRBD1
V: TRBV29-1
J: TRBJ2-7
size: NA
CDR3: CSVFGTEHSYEQYF
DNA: TGCAGCGTCTTCGGGACAGAACACTCCTACGAGCAGTACTTC

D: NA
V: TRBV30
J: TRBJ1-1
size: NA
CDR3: CAWRRGQWNTEAFF
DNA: TGTGCCTGGCGGCGGGGGCAATGGAACACTGAAGCTTTCTTT

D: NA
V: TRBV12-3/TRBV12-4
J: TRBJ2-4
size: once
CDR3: CASSPGTRNIQYF
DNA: TGTGCCAGCAGTCCAGGGACTCGAAACATTCAGTACTTC

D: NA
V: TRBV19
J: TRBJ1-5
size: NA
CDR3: CASSIDGVPRPQHF
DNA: TGTGCCAGTAGTATCGACGGGGTCCCGAGGCCCCAGCATTTT

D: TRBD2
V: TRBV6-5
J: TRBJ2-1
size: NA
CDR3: CASSREDYNEQFF
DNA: TGTGCCAGTAGTCGGGAGGATTATAATGAGCAGTTCTTC

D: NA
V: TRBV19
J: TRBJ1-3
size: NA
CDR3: CASSTRQALGGNTIYF
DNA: TGTGCCAGTAGTACAAGACAGGCCCTCGGCGGAAACACCATATATTTT

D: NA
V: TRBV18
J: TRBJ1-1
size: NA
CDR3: CASSLAGAWDTEAFF
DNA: TGTGCCAGCTCACTTGCGGGGGCGTGGGACACTGAAGCTTTCTTT

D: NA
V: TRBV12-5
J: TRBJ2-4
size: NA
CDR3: CASEWGQGPHIQYF
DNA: TGTGCTAGTGAGTGGGGGCAGGGTCCGCACATTCAGTACTTC

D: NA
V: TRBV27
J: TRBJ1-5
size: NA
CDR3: CASSMESGRNQPQHF
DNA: TGTGCCAGCAGTATGGAGTCAGGGCGGAATCAGCCCCAGCATTTT

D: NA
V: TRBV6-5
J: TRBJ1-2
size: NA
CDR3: CASRTRDGYTF
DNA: TGTGCCAGCCGAACCCGGGATGGCTACACCTTC

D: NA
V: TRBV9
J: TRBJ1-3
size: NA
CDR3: CASSVGLSYSGNTIYF
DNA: TGTGCCAGCAGCGTAGGTCTCTCGTACTCTGGAAACACCATATATTTT

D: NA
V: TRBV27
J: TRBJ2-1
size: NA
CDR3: CASSLMGEVTRLFF
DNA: TGTGCCAGCAGTTTGATGGGGGAGGTTACTAGGCTGTTCTTC

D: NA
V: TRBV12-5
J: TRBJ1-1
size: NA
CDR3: CASGPWGGNTEAFF
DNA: TGTGCTAGTGGTCCATGGGGCGGTAACACTGAAGCTTTCTTT

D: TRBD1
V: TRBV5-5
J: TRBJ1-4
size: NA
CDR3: CATSTGFNEKLFF
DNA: TGTGCCACTTCGACAGGGTTTAATGAAAAACTGTTTTTT

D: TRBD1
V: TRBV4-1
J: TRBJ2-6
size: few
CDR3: CASSQEGTGGGGANVLTF
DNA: TGCGCCAGCAGCCAAGAGGGGACAGGGGGCGGTGGGGCCAACGTCCTGACTTTC

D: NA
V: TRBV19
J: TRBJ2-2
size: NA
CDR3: CATFNGWGFAGELFF
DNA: TGTGCCACCTTCAATGGGTGGGGCTTTGCGGGGGAGCTGTTTTTT

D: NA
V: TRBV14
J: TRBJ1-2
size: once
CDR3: CASSAPENYGYTF
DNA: TGTGCCAGCAGTGCCCCGGAGAACTATGGCTACACCTTC

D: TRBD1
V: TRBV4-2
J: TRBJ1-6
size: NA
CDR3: CASSQAPGTGDNSPLHF
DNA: TGTGCCAGCAGCCAAGCCCCCGGGACAGGGGATAATTCACCCCTCCACTTT

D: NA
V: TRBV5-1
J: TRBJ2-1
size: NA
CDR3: CASSLAHELSNEQFF
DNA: TGCGCCAGCAGCTTGGCCCATGAGTTGAGCAATGAGCAGTTCTTC

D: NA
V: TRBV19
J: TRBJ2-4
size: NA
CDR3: CASSIVGGPGAKNIQYF
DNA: TGTGCCAGTAGTATAGTAGGCGGGCCGGGGGCCAAAAACATTCAGTACTTC

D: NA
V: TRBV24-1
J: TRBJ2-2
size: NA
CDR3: CATQAGRGNGELFF
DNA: TGTGCCACCCAGGCCGGCAGGGGAAACGGGGAGCTGTTTTTT

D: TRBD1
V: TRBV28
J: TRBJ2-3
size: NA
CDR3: CASSKIQGARDTQYF
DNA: TGTGCCAGCAGTAAGATCCAGGGGGCGAGGGATACGCAGTATTTT

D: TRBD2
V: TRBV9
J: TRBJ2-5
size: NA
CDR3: CASSSRDSGRTSGRETQYF
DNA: TGTGCCAGCAGCTCCCGGGACAGTGGACGGACTAGCGGGAGGGAGACCCAGTACTTC

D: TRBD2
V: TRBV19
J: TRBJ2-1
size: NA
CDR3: CASSVLGGWDNEQFF
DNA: TGTGCCAGTAGTGTCCTCGGGGGGTGGGACAATGAGCAGTTCTTC

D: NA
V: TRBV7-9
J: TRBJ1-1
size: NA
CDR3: CASSSTEPYTEAFF
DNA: TGTGCCAGCAGCTCGACAGAACCATACACTGAAGCTTTCTTT

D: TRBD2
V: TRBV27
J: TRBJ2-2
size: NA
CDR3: CASRKTSRSNTGELFF
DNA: TGTGCCAGCAGAAAGACTAGCCGCTCGAACACCGGGGAGCTGTTTTTT

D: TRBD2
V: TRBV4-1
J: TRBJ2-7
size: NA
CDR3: CASSQERLAGAYEQYF
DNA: TGCGCCAGCAGCCAAGAACGGCTAGCGGGAGCCTACGAGCAGTACTTC